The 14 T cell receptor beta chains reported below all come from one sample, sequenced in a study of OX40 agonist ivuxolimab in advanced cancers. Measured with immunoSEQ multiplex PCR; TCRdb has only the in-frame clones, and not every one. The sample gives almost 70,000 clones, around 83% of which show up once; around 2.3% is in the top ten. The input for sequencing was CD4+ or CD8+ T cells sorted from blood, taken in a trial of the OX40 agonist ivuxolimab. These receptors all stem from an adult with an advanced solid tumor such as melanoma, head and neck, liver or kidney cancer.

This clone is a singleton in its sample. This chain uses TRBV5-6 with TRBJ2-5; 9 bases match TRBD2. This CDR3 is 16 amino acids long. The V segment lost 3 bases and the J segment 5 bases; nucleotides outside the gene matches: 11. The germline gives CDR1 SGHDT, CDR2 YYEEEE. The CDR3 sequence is CASSSRGSGGTETQYF. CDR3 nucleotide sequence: TGTGCCAGCAGCTCGCGGGGTAGCGGGGGTACGGAGACCCAGTACTTC.

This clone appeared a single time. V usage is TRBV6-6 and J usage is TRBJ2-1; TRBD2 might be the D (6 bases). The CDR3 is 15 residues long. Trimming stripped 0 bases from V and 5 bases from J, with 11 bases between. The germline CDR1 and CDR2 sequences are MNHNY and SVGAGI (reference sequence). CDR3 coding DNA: TGTGCCAGCAGTTACTCGGGCGGGGTGAACAATGAGCAGTTCTTC. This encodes CASSYSGGVNNEQFF.

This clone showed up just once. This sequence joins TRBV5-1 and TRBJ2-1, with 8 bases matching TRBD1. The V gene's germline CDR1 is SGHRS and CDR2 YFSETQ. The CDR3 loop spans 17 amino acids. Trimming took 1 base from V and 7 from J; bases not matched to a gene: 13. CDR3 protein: CASSLMRGQGAGNEQFF. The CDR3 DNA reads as TGCGCCAGCAGCTTGATGAGGGGCCAGGGGGCCGGGAATGAGCAGTTCTTC.

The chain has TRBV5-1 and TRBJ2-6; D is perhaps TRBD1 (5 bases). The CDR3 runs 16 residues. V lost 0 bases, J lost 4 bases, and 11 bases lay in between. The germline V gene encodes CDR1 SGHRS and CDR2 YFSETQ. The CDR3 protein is CASSLDAGSGANVLTF. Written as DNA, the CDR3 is TGCGCCAGCAGCTTGGACGCAGGGTCCGGGGCCAACGTCCTGACTTTC. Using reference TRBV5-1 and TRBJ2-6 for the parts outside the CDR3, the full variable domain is KAGVTQTPRYLIKTRGQQVTLSCSPISGHRSVSWYQQTPGQGLQFLFEYFSETQRNKGNFPGRFSGRQFSNSRSEMNVSTLELGDSALYLCASSLDAGSGANVLTFGAGSRLTVL.

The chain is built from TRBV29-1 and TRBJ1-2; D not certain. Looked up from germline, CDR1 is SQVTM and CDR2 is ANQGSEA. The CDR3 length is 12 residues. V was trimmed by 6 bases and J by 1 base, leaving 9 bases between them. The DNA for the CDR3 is TGCAGCGTGCTGGGGTATAACTATGGCTACACCTTC. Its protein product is CSVLGYNYGYTF.

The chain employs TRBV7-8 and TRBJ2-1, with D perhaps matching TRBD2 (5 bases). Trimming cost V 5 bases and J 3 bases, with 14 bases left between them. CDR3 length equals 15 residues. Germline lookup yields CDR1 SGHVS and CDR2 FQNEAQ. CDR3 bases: TGTGCCAGCAGCACCCGAGGGCAGGACTACAATGAGCAGTTCTTC. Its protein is CASSTRGQDYNEQFF.

The CDR3 DNA sequence: TGCGCCAGCAGGATTAGCAATTCTTACGAGCAGTACTTC. Translating gives CASRISNSYEQYF. The rearrangement uses TRBV5-1 and TRBJ2-7; no clear D. Germline lookup yields CDR1 SGHRS and CDR2 YFSETQ. This CDR3 spans 13 amino acids. Trimming shortened V by 5 bases and J by 4 bases, and 13 bases separated the two germline ends.

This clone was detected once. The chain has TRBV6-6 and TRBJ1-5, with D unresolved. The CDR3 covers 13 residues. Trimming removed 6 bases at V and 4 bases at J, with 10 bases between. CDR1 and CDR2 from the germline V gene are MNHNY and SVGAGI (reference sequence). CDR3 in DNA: TGTGCCAGCAGCCAACGGGGTAATCAGCCCCAGCATTTT. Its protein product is CASSQRGNQPQHF.

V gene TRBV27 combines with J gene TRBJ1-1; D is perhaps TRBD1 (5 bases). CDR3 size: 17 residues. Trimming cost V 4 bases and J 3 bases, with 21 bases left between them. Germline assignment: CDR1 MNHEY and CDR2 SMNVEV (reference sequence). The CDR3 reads CASSWSFGGLGDTEAFF. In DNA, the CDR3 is TGTGCCAGCAGTTGGAGCTTTGGGGGTCTAGGGGACACTGAAGCTTTCTTT.

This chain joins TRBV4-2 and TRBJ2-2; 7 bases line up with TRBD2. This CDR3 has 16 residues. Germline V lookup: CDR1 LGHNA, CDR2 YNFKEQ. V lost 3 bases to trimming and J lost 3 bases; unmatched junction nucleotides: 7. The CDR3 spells CASSQATSDYTGELFF. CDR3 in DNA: TGTGCCAGCAGCCAGGCCACTAGCGATTACACCGGGGAGCTGTTTTTT.

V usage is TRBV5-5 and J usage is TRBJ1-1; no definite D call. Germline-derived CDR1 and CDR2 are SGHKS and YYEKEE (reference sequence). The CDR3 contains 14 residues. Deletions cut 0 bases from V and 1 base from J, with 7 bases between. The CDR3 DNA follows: TGTGCCAGCAGCTTGGGCCTTTCGAACACTGAAGCTTTCTTT. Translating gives CASSLGLSNTEAFF.

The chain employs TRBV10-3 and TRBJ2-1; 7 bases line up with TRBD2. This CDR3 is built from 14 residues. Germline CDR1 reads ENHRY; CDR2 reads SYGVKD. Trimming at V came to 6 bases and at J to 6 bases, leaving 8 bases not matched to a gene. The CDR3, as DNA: TGTGCCATCAGCCGCGGACTAGACACCAATGAGCAGTTCTTC. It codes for CAISRGLDTNEQFF.

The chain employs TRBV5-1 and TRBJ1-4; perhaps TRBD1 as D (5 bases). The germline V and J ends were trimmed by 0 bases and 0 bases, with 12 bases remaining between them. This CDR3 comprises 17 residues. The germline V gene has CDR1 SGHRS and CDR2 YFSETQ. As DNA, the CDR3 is TGCGCCAGCAGCTTGGCGGGACGGCTTGCAACTAATGAAAAACTGTTTTTT. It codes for CASSLAGRLATNEKLFF.

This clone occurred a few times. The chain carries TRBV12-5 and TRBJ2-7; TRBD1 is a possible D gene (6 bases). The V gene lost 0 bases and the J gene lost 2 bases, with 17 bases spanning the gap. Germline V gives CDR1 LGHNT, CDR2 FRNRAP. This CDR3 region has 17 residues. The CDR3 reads CASGLVPLGRGTYEQYF. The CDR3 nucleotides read TGTGCTAGTGGTTTGGTACCCCTGGGCAGGGGAACCTACGAGCAGTACTTC.